This T cell receptor beta chain was recovered during a study of cytomegalovirus exposure and HLA in healthy donors. Overall study results and limits: It was 164 TCR beta chains that were listed as cytomegalovirus-associated. Rarity characterized most TCR sequences, yet some public TCRs appeared in many donors. High specificity and sensitivity for cytomegalovirus status were reported for the classifier.

Profiling relied on immunoSEQ multiplex PCR, and the TCRdb table lists in-frame clones only, not all of them. This table has 120,000 or so clones, about 96% appearing once. On this clone itself: Its matching antigen is unknown.

The source material was PBMCs. The origin of this receptor is a man between 18 and 35 years old in good health and CMV-seronegative.

CDR3 bases: TGTGCCTGGACCCTGACTAGCGGTTACACAGATACGCAGTATTTT. It yields the protein CAWTLTSGYTDTQYF. The rearrangement links TRBV30 to TRBJ2-3, with TRBD2 identical over 9 bases. Germline V lookup: CDR1 GTSNPN, CDR2 SVGIG (reference sequence). V lost 4 bases and J lost 2; bases outside the gene matches: 7. The length of the CDR3 is 15 residues.